This T cell receptor (beta chain) derives from a study of cytomegalovirus exposure and HLA in healthy donors. V shed 5 bases and J shed 2 bases, with 15 bases lying between them. The CDR3 extends over 15 amino acids. The germline V gene encodes CDR1 SGHTA and CDR2 FQGNSA. PCR amplification relied on 60 Vbeta primers (plus 13 Jbeta primers). Here immunoSEQ multiplex PCR was the method, and the copy in TCRdb shows in-frame clones only, minus some. The sample records more than 50,000 clones, approximately 83% being singletons. This TCR derives from a female donor in good health and CMV-seronegative. The sample consisted of PBMCs. J is TRBJ1-2 and V is TRBV7-2; tentative D call: TRBD1 (5 bases). In nucleotides, the CDR3 is TGTGCCAGCAGCCAAGGGGTTATGGGGAACTATGGCTACACCTTC. It codes for CASSQGVMGNYGYTF.